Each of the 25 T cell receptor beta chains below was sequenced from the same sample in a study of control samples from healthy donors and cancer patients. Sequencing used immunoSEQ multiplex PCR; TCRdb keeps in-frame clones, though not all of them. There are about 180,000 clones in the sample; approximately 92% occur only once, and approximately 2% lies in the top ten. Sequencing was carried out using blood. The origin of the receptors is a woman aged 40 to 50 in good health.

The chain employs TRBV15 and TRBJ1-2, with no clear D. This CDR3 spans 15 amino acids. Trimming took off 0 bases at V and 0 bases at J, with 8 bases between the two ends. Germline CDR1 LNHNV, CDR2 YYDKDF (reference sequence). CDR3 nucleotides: TGTGCCACCAGCAGAGATCAAGATACTAACTATGGCTACACCTTC. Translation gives CATSRDQDTNYGYTF.

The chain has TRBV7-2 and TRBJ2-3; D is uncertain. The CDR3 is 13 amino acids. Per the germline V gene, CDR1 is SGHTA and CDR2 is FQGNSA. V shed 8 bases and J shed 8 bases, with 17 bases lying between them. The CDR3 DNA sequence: TGTGCCAGCGCCCCGGTGGGATATTTTACGCAGTATTTT. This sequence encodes CASAPVGYFTQYF. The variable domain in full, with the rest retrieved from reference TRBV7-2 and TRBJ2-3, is GAGVSQSPSNKVTEKGKDVELRCDPISGHTALYWYRQSLGQGLEFLIYFQGNSAPDKSGLPSDRFSAERTGGSVSTLTIQRTQQEDSAVYLCASAPVGYFTQYFGPGTRLTVL.

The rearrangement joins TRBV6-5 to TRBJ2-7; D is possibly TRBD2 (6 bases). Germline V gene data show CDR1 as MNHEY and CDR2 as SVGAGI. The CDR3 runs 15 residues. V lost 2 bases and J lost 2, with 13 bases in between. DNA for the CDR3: TGTGCCAGCAGTTACGGCCCCGGGGGTACCTACGAGCAGTACTTC. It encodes CASSYGPGGTYEQYF.

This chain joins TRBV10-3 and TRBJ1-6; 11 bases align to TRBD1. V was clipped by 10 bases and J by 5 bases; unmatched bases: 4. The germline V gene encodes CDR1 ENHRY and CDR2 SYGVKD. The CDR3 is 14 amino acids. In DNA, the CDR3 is TGTGCCAATCGGGGACAGGGGGATAATTCACCCCTCCACTTT. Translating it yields CANRGQGDNSPLHF.

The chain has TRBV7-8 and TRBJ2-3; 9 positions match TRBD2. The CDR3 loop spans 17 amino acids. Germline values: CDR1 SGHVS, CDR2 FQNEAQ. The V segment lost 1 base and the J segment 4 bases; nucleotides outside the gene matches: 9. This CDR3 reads CASSLVSAGGPPDTQYF. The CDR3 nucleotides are TGTGCCAGCAGCTTAGTATCCGCGGGGGGGCCTCCAGATACGCAGTATTTT.

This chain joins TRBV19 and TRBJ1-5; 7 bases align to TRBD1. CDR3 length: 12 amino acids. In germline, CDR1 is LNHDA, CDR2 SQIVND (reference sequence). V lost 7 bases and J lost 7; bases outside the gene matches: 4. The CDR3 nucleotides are TGTGCCAGTAATTACAGGGGCCAGCCCCAGCATTTT. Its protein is CASNYRGQPQHF.

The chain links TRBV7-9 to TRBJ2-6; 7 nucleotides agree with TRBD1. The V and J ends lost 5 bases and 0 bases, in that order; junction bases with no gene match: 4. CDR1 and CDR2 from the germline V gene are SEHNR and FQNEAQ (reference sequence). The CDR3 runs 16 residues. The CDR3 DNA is TGTGCCAGCAGCCCGAGGGGGCACTCTGGGGCCAACGTCCTGACTTTC. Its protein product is CASSPRGHSGANVLTF.

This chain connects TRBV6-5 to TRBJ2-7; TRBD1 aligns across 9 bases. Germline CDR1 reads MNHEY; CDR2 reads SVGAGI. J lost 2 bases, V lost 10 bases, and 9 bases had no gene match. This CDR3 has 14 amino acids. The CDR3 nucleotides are TGTGCCACGACTCGACAGGGGGGGACCTACGAGCAGTACTTC. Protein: CATTRQGGTYEQYF.

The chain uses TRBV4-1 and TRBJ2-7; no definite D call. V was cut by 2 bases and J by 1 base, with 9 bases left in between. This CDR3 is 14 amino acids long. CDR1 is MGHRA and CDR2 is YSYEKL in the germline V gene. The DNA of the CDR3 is TGCGCCAGCAGCCAAATCGGCATATCCTACGAGCAGTACTTC. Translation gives CASSQIGISYEQYF.

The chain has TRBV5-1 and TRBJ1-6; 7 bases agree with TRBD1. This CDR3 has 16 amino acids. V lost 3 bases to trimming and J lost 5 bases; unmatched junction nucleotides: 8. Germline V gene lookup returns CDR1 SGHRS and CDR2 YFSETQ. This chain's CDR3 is CASSWSEQGNNSPLHF. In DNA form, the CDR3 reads TGCGCCAGCAGCTGGTCCGAACAGGGGAATAATTCACCCCTCCACTTT. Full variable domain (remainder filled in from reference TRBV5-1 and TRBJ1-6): KAGVTQTPRYLIKTRGQQVTLSCSPISGHRSVSWYQQTPGQGLQFLFEYFSETQRNKGNFPGRFSGRQFSNSRSEMNVSTLELGDSALYLCASSWSEQGNNSPLHFGNGTRLTVT.

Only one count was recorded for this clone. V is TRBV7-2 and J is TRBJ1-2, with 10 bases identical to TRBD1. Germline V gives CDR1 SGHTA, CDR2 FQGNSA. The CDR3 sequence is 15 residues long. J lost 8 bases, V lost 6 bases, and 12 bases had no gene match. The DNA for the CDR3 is TGTGCCAGCAGGGGCGGGAGGACAGGGGGTAAAGGCTACACCTTC. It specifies CASRGGRTGGKGYTF.

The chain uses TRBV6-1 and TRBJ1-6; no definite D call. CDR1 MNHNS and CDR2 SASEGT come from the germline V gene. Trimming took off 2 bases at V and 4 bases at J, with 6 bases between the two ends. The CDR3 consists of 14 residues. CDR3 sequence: CASSEQQYNSPLHF. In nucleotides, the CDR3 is TGTGCCAGCAGTGAACAGCAATATAATTCACCCCTCCACTTT.

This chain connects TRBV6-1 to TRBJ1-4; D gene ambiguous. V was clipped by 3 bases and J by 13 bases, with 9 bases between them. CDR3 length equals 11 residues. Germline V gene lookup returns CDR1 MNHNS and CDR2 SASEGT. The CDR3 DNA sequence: TGTGCCAGCAGTGACGGGCCACGACTGTTTTTT. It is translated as CASSDGPRLFF.

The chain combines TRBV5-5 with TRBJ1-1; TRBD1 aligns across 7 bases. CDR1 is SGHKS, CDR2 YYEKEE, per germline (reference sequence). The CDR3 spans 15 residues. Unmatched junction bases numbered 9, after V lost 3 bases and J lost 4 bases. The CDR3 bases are TGTGCCAGCAGCTCCCTTGCAGGGGGGGGCACTGAAGCTTTCTTT. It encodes CASSSLAGGGTEAFF.

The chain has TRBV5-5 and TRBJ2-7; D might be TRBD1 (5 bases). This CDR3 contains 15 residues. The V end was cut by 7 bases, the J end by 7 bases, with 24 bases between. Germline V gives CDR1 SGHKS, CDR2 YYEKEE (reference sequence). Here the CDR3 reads CASHYGRGSLREQYF. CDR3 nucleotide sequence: TGTGCCAGCCACTATGGAAGGGGCAGTCTACGTGAGCAGTACTTC. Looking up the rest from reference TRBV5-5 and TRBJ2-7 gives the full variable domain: DAGVTQSPTHLIKTRGQQVTLRCSPISGHKSVSWYQQVLGQGPQFIFQYYEKEERGRGNFPDRFSARQFPNYSSELNVNALLLGDSALYLCASHYGRGSLREQYFGPGTRLTVT.

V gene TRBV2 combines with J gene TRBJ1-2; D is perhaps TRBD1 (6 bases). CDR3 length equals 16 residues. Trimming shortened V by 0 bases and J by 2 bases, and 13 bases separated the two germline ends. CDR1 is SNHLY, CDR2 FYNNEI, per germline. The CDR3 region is CASSEAPRQENYGYTF. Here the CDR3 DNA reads TGTGCCAGCAGTGAAGCGCCCCGACAGGAAAACTATGGCTACACCTTC. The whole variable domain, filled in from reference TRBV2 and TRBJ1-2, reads EPEVTQTPSHQVTQMGQEVILRCVPISNHLYFYWYRQILGQKVEFLVSFYNNEISEKSEIFDDQFSVERPDGSNFTLKIRSTKLEDSAMYFCASSEAPRQENYGYTFGSGTRLTVV.

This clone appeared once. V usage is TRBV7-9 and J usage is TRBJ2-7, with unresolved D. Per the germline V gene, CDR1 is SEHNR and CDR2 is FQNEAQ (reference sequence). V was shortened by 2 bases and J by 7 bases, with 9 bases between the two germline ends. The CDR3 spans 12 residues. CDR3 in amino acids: CASSLTTWEQYF. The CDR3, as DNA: TGTGCCAGCAGCTTAACGACTTGGGAGCAGTACTTC.

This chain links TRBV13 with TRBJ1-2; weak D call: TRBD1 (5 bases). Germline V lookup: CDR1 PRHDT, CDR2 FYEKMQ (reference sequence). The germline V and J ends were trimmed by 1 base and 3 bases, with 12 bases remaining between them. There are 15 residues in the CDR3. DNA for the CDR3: TGTGCCAGCAGCTTAGCCGGGACGGAAGACTATGGCTACACCTTC. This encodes CASSLAGTEDYGYTF.

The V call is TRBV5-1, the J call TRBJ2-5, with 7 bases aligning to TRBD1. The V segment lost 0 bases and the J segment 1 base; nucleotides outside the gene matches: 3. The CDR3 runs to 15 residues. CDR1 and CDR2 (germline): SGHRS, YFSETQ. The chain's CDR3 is CASSLEGQPQETQYF. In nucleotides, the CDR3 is TGCGCCAGCAGCTTGGAGGGACAGCCCCAAGAGACCCAGTACTTC.

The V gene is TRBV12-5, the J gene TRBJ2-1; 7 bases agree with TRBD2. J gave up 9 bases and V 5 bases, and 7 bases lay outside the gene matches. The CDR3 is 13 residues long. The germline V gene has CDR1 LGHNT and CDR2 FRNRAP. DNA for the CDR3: TGTGCTAGTGGTCTCACCGGGGGGACTGAGCAGTTCTTC. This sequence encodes CASGLTGGTEQFF.

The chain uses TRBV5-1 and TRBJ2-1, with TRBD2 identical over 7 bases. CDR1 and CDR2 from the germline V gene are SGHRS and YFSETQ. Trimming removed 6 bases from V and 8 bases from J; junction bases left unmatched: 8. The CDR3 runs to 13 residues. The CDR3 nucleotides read TGCGCCAGCAAACGAGCGGGGCCTCATGAGCAGTTCTTC. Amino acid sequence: CASKRAGPHEQFF.

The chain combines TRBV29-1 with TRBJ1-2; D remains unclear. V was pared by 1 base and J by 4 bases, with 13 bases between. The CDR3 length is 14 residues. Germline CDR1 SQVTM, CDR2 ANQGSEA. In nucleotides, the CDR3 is TGCAGCGTTGAAGCCCCCCAGTCAGCCTATGGCTACACCTTC. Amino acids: CSVEAPQSAYGYTF.

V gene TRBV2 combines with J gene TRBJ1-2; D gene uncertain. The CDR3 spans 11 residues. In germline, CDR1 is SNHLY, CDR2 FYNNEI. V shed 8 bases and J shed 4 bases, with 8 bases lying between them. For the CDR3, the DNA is TGTGCCAGCGGGCAATCCTATGGCTACACCTTC. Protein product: CASGQSYGYTF.

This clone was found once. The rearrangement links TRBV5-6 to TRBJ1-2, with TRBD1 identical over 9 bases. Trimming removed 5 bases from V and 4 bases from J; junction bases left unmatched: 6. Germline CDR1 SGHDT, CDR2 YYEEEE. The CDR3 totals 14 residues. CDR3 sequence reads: CASRDRDRAYGYTF. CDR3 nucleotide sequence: TGTGCCAGCAGGGACCGGGACAGGGCCTATGGCTACACCTTC.

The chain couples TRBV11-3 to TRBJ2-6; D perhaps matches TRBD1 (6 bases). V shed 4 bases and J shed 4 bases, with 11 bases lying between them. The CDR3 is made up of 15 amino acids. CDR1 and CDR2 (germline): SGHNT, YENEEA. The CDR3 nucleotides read TGTGCCAGCAGCTCCACAGGGATCGGGGCCAACGTCCTGACTTTC. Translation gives CASSSTGIGANVLTF. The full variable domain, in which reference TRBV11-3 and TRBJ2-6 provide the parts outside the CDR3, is EAGVVQSPRYKIIEKKQPVAFWCNPISGHNTLYWYLQNLGQGPELLIRYENEEAVDDSQLPKDRFSAERLKGVDSTLKIQPAELGDSAVYLCASSSTGIGANVLTFGAGSRLTVL.